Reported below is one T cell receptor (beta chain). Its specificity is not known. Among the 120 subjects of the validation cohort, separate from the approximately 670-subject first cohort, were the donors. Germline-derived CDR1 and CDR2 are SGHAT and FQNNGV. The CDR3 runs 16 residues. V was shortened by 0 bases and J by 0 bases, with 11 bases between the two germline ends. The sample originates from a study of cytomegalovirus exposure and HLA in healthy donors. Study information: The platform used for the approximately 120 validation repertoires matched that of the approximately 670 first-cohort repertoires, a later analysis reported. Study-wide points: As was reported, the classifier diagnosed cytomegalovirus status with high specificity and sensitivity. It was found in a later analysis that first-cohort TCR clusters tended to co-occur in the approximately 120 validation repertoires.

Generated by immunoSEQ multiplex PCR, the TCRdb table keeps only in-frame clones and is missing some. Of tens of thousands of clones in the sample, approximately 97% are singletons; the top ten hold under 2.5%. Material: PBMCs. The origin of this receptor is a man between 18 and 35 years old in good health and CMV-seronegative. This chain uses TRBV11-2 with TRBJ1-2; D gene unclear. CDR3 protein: CASSLDRESTNYGYTF. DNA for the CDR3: TGTGCCAGCAGCTTAGATCGAGAGAGTACTAACTATGGCTACACCTTC.